This entry lists 29 T cell receptor beta chains sequenced from one sample in a study of identifying expanded T cells in peripheral blood. Generated by immunoSEQ multiplex PCR, the TCRdb table keeps only in-frame clones and is missing some. The sample has around 60,000 clones, approximately 83% seen once. The sample consisted of blood. These TCRs come from a person aged 18 to 75 in good health.

This clone was seen once. Other DNA variants within this sample encode the same CDR3. The chain couples TRBV2 to TRBJ1-1; D uncertain. Trimming removed 2 bases at V and 4 bases at J, with 2 bases between. The CDR3 contains 11 residues. Germline V gene data show CDR1 as SNHLY and CDR2 as FYNNEI. This CDR3 is CASSEPTEAFF. CDR3 nucleotides: TGTGCCAGCAGTGAACCCACTGAAGCTTTCTTT.

The chain uses TRBV19 and TRBJ2-1; D perhaps matches TRBD2 (6 bases). Germline V gene sequence: CDR1 LNHDA, CDR2 SQIVND (reference sequence). This CDR3 is 13 amino acids long. The V and J ends lost 10 bases and 7 bases respectively, with 17 bases between them. CDR3 sequence: CATTTKGTNEQFF. Written as DNA, the CDR3 is TGTGCCACCACGACAAAAGGGACTAATGAGCAGTTCTTC.

DNA for the CDR3: TGTGCCAGCAGCTTTCGGGGGGCTTCCGAGACCCAGTACTTC. Its protein is CASSFRGASETQYF. The rearrangement joins TRBV6-5 to TRBJ2-5, with D tentatively TRBD2 (7 bases). Germline assignment: CDR1 MNHEY and CDR2 SVGAGI. This CDR3 comprises 14 residues. The V gene lost 6 bases and the J gene lost 5 bases, with 16 bases spanning the gap.

The chain carries TRBV18 and TRBJ2-5, with TRBD1 matching 10 bases. Trimming took 3 bases from V and 4 from J; bases not matched to a gene: 8. There are 16 residues in the CDR3. Germline assignment: CDR1 KGHSH and CDR2 LQKENI. The CDR3 loop reads CASSPSSTGGGETQYF. The CDR3 DNA reads TGTGCCAGCTCACCTTCTTCGACAGGGGGCGGAGAGACCCAGTACTTC.

This sequence joins TRBV5-4 and TRBJ1-1; a possible D gene is TRBD1 (5 bases). The CDR3 covers 12 residues. CDR1 and CDR2 (germline): SGHNT, YYREEE (reference sequence). V lost 1 base and J 10 bases, leaving 11 bases between the germline ends. CDR3: CASSLQGLAAFF. In DNA form, the CDR3 reads TGTGCCAGCAGCTTGCAGGGTCTAGCAGCTTTCTTT. Full variable domain (remainder filled in from reference TRBV5-4 and TRBJ1-1): ETGVTQSPTHLIKTRGQQVTLRCSSQSGHNTVSWYQQALGQGPQFIFQYYREEENGRGNFPPRFSGLQFPNYSSELNVNALELDDSALYLCASSLQGLAAFFGQGTRLTVV.

This chain uses TRBV4-3 with TRBJ1-1; 8 nucleotides agree with TRBD1. In germline, CDR1 is LGHNA, CDR2 YSLEER. The CDR3 is 19 residues long. V lost 0 bases, J lost 0 bases, and 12 bases stayed unmatched. The CDR3 sequence: CASSQEGPAGGLMNTEAFF. DNA of the CDR3: TGCGCCAGCAGCCAAGAGGGGCCAGCAGGGGGCCTCATGAACACTGAAGCTTTCTTT.

The chain combines TRBV27 with TRBJ2-5; 7 nucleotides align to TRBD2. The CDR3 covers 13 residues. CDR1 and CDR2 (germline): MNHEY, SMNVEV (reference sequence). The J segment lost 4 bases and the V segment lost 6 bases, leaving 5 bases of the junction unmatched. Here the CDR3 DNA reads TGTGCCAGCAGGTTAGGCGGGGGAGAGACCCAGTACTTC. Protein product: CASRLGGGETQYF.

CDR3 in DNA: TGTGCCAGCAGCTTATCCTGGGAGCGAGAGACCCAGTACTTC. Its translation: CASSLSWERETQYF. The chain is built from TRBV7-3 and TRBJ2-5, with TRBD2 as a possible D gene (5 bases). CDR1 SGHTA and CDR2 FQGTGA come from the germline V gene. The CDR3 consists of 14 residues. The ends were cut back, 2 bases at V and 4 bases at J, with 11 bases in the middle.

V is TRBV9 and J is TRBJ2-1, with 9 bases aligning to TRBD2. Germline V gives CDR1 SGDLS, CDR2 YYNGEE. The CDR3 sequence is 19 residues long. J was trimmed by 8 bases and V by 0 bases; bases with no gene match: 18. For the CDR3, the DNA is TGTGCCAGCAGCGTAGAGGGGACCCCCGGGACTAGCCCCTTTCATGAGCAGTTCTTC. This encodes CASSVEGTPGTSPFHEQFF.

This clone was recorded only once. This chain links TRBV5-1 with TRBJ2-3; no clear D. V lost 0 bases, J lost 5 bases, and 13 bases lay in between. Looked up from germline, CDR1 is SGHRS and CDR2 is YFSETQ. This CDR3 has 15 amino acids. Here the CDR3 reads CASSLVGQIGDTQYF. CDR3 nucleotide sequence: TGCGCCAGCAGCTTGGTAGGGCAAATAGGAGATACGCAGTATTTT. The full variable domain, in which reference TRBV5-1 and TRBJ2-3 provide the parts outside the CDR3, is KAGVTQTPRYLIKTRGQQVTLSCSPISGHRSVSWYQQTPGQGLQFLFEYFSETQRNKGNFPGRFSGRQFSNSRSEMNVSTLELGDSALYLCASSLVGQIGDTQYFGPGTRLTVL.

Here the CDR3 DNA reads TGCGCCAGCAGATCGGGACAGGCAAGAACTGGGGCAATGAAGCAGTTCTTC. Protein: CASRSGQARTGAMKQFF. The chain links TRBV5-1 to TRBJ2-1; 8 nucleotides line up with TRBD1. This CDR3 is 17 amino acids long. The V and J ends lost 5 bases and 11 bases, in that order; junction bases with no gene match: 21. Germline values: CDR1 SGHRS, CDR2 YFSETQ. Drawing the rest from reference TRBV5-1 and TRBJ2-1, the complete variable domain is KAGVTQTPRYLIKTRGQQVTLSCSPISGHRSVSWYQQTPGQGLQFLFEYFSETQRNKGNFPGRFSGRQFSNSRSEMNVSTLELGDSALYLCASRSGQARTGAMKQFFGPGTRLTVL.

The chain couples TRBV5-6 to TRBJ2-7, with D maybe TRBD2 (6 bases). The germline V gene has CDR1 SGHDT and CDR2 YYEEEE. This CDR3 is 13 amino acids long. V lost 4 bases and J 2 bases, leaving 10 bases between the germline ends. The CDR3 protein is CASSPGLTYEQYF. The CDR3 bases are TGTGCCAGCAGCCCGGGACTTACCTACGAGCAGTACTTC.

The chain combines TRBV5-1 with TRBJ1-1; possibly TRBD1 for D (5 bases). This CDR3 has 18 residues. The V end was cut by 4 bases, the J end by 1 base, with 23 bases between. CDR1 and CDR2 from the germline V gene are SGHRS and YFSETQ. CDR3 nucleotides: TGCGCCAGCAGCCGCCTACCCCAGGGATTAGGGGAGAACACTGAAGCTTTCTTT. This translates into CASSRLPQGLGENTEAFF.

V and J are TRBV6-6 and TRBJ2-1, with 8 bases lining up with TRBD2. Germline trimming cut 2 bases from V and 9 bases from J; bases unmatched to any gene: 3. The V gene's germline CDR1 is MNHNY and CDR2 SVGAGI (reference sequence). CDR3 size: 13 residues. CDR3 region: CASSYIGGVEQFF. CDR3 in DNA: TGTGCCAGCAGTTACATCGGGGGGGTTGAGCAGTTCTTC.

The rearrangement links TRBV5-6 to TRBJ1-1, with D uncertain. The length of the CDR3 is 15 residues. Germline V gene data show CDR1 as SGHDT and CDR2 as YYEEEE. Trimming removed 4 bases from V and 0 bases from J, with 13 bases in between. CDR3 sequence (DNA): TGTGCCAGCAGCCGGCGGTTCGGAATGAACACTGAAGCTTTCTTT. This sequence encodes CASSRRFGMNTEAFF.

This clone was counted only a few times. The chain is built from TRBV7-9 and TRBJ1-2; TRBD1 matches at 7 bases. The CDR3 is 15 residues long. V lost 0 bases to trimming and J lost 6 bases; unmatched junction nucleotides: 7. Germline CDR1 SEHNR, CDR2 FQNEAQ (reference sequence). The CDR3 nucleotides read TGTGCCAGCAGCTTAGCGGTTCCAGGGGGTAATGGCTACACCTTC. This translates into CASSLAVPGGNGYTF.

The genes are TRBV9 and TRBJ1-2, with 8 bases matching TRBD1. The CDR3 is 17 amino acids. The junction had 17 bases not matched to a gene; V was cut back by 3 bases and J by 7 bases. Per the germline V gene, CDR1 is SGDLS and CDR2 is YYNGEE. The CDR3 DNA is TGTGCCAGCAGCGAGGGGGGTCGACAGGGGACTCGATCTGGCTACACCTTC. Amino acids: CASSEGGRQGTRSGYTF.

The CDR3 region has the DNA TGTGCCAGCAGCGAGGGTTATAGTGCCGGGGAGCTGTTTTTT. This sequence encodes CASSEGYSAGELFF. The chain carries TRBV9 and TRBJ2-2, with D uncertain. Germline V gene sequence: CDR1 SGDLS, CDR2 YYNGEE. The CDR3 loop spans 14 amino acids. V was cut by 3 bases and J by 6 bases, with 12 bases left in between.

The chain employs TRBV5-1 and TRBJ2-5, with 7 bases matching TRBD2. The V gene end was trimmed by 7 bases and the J gene end by 4 bases; junction bases not matched to a gene: 10. Germline CDR1 is SGHRS and CDR2 is YFSETQ. The CDR3 spans 14 residues. The CDR3 is CASRKDAGVETQYF. In DNA form, the CDR3 reads TGCGCCAGCCGGAAGGACGCGGGGGTAGAGACCCAGTACTTC.

This clone was recorded a few times. The rearrangement uses TRBV19 and TRBJ1-2; no definite D call. The CDR3 is made up of 18 amino acids. The V gene lost 5 bases and the J gene lost 8 bases, with 30 bases spanning the gap. Germline assignment: CDR1 LNHDA and CDR2 SQIVND (reference sequence). CDR3 DNA: TGTGCCAGTAGTCTCAGCCTAATTCTCGGGCCTAGCGATAAAGGCTACACCTTC. This codes for CASSLSLILGPSDKGYTF.

The chain has TRBV5-1 and TRBJ2-2; 10 bases are a match to TRBD1. Germline V CDR1 and CDR2: SGHRS, YFSETQ. This CDR3 comprises 14 residues. Trimming at V came to 5 bases and at J to 4 bases, leaving 2 bases not matched to a gene. The CDR3 loop reads CASRRTGGTGELFF. The CDR3 DNA reads as TGCGCCAGCAGACGGACAGGGGGCACCGGGGAGCTGTTTTTT.

The chain carries TRBV2 and TRBJ1-3; no definite D call. The CDR3 contains 14 residues. Trimming cost V 6 bases and J 0 bases, with 9 bases left between them. From germline, CDR1 is SNHLY and CDR2 FYNNEI. The CDR3 coding sequence is TGTGCCAGCAGCTACGCCCTCTCTGGAAACACCATATATTTT. Its translation: CASSYALSGNTIYF.

The chain is built from TRBV5-1 and TRBJ1-2; perhaps TRBD1 as D (5 bases). V lost 0 bases and J lost 2, with 11 bases in between. Germline V lookup: CDR1 SGHRS, CDR2 YFSETQ. The CDR3 is 15 residues long. This chain's CDR3 is CASSLASGPNYGYTF. Written as DNA, the CDR3 is TGCGCCAGCAGCTTGGCCTCAGGGCCAAACTATGGCTACACCTTC.

The chain joins TRBV7-8 to TRBJ2-7; possibly TRBD2 for D (5 bases). The CDR3 is 12 amino acids. Trimming took off 4 bases at V and 5 bases at J, with 9 bases between the two ends. The germline V gene has CDR1 SGHVS and CDR2 FQNEAQ. CDR3 DNA: TGTGCCAGCAGCTCGGGATGGGACGAGCAGTACGTC. It specifies CASSSGWDEQYV.

V gene TRBV5-4 combines with J gene TRBJ1-6; D not certain. This CDR3 spans 15 amino acids. CDR1 SGHNT and CDR2 YYREEE come from the germline V gene (reference sequence). Deletions cut 0 bases from V and 9 bases from J, with 13 bases between. The CDR3 nucleotides read TGTGCCAGCAGCTTGGAGGGAAATCGAGCTTCACCCCTCCACTTT. The encoded protein is CASSLEGNRASPLHF. Complete variable domain (other parts from reference TRBV5-4 and TRBJ1-6): ETGVTQSPTHLIKTRGQQVTLRCSSQSGHNTVSWYQQALGQGPQFIFQYYREEENGRGNFPPRFSGLQFPNYSSELNVNALELDDSALYLCASSLEGNRASPLHFGNGTRLTVT.

This clone is a singleton in its sample. The chain uses TRBV6-5 and TRBJ2-3; D assignment may be TRBD1 or TRBD2 (5 bases each). The CDR3 loop spans 14 amino acids. Trimming left V 5 bases short and J 7 bases short, with 16 bases between. From germline, CDR1 is MNHEY and CDR2 SVGAGI. In DNA form, the CDR3 reads TGTGCCAGCAGTCCCCGGGACCAGACTTATACGCAGTATTTT. This sequence encodes CASSPRDQTYTQYF.

The rearrangement links TRBV6-1 to TRBJ2-7, with D unresolved. V lost 5 bases and J lost 3, with 11 bases in between. Germline values: CDR1 MNHNS, CDR2 SASEGT. This CDR3 contains 13 residues. In DNA, the CDR3 is TGTGCCAGCAGTCTCGTATGGAGCTACGAGCAGTACTTC. Amino acid sequence: CASSLVWSYEQYF.

The genes are TRBV11-3 and TRBJ2-7, with 7 bases that match TRBD1. Germline CDR1 and CDR2: SGHNT and YENEEA. The CDR3 covers 15 residues. Trimming took 4 bases from V and 6 from J; bases not matched to a gene: 12. CDR3 residues: CASSSRVQGNSEQYF. The CDR3, as DNA: TGTGCCAGCAGCTCGCGCGTACAGGGGAATAGCGAGCAGTACTTC.

This clone has more than one count but fewer than ten. V is TRBV10-2 and J is TRBJ2-1; tentatively, D is TRBD2 (5 bases). With 4 bases removed from V and 6 bases from J, the gap between germline ends came to 13 bases. The CDR3 totals 14 residues. The germline CDR1 and CDR2 sequences are WSHSY and SAAADI. The DNA of the CDR3 is TGCGCCAGCAGTGCTTATCGGGATGGCAATGAGCAGTTCTTC. It translates to CASSAYRDGNEQFF.